This TCR beta chain is drawn from a study of identical twins. The V gene's germline CDR1 is MGHDK and CDR2 SYGVNS. CDR3 size: 14 residues. The ends were cut back, 2 bases at V and 8 bases at J, with 13 bases in the middle. The authors used template switching to add a universal primer site and gave cDNA unique molecular identifiers. TCRdb fed the 5' RACE reads into MiXCR, producing one record per CDR3 protein. The table lists approximately 890,000 distinct CDR3 sequences, 9% to 15% of them singletons, with about 1.6% in the top ten. General study findings and limits: Out-of-frame alpha sequences shared by twins showed excess low generation probability. High-abundance cord blood beta clonotypes had fewer insertions; memory repertoires showed none.

This clonotype showed up just a few times. Its specificity is not known. This sample also belongs to another study, concerning yellow fever vaccine responses in identical twins. This second report adds: It has been reported that, in twins, the vaccine T cell response seemed partly convergent and partly personalized.

The clonotype was recovered from a woman between 18 and 30 years old in good health. This chain uses TRBV25-1 with TRBJ2-1, with unresolved D. Sequencing used PBMCs. The CDR3: CASSEGLVADEQFF. For the CDR3, the DNA is TGTGCCAGCAGTGAAGGGTTGGTGGCGGATGAGCAGTTCTTC.